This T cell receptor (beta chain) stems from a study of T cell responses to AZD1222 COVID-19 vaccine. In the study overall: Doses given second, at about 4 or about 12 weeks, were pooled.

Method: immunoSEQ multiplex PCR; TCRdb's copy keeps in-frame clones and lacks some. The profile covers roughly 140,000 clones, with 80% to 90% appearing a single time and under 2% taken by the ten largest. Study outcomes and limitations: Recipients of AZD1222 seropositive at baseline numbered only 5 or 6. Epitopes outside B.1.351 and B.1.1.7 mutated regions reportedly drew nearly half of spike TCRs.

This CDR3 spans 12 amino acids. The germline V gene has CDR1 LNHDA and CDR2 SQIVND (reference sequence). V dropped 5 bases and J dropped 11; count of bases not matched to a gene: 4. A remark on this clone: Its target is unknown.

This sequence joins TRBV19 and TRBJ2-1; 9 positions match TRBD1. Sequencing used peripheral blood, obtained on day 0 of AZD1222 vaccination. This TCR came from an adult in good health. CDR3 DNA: TGTGCCAGTAGTCCAGGACAGGGGAAGCAGTTCTTC. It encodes CASSPGQGKQFF.